Detailed here is one T cell receptor (beta chain). The antigen is unknown. This specimen comes from a study of T-cell reconstitution after alpha-beta-depleted transplantation in children. Unique molecular identifiers were used to barcode this TCRbeta library. TCRdb re-called the PCR reads with MiXCR, one entry per CDR3 protein. Of about 440,000 distinct CDR3 sequences detected, 43% appear once; the ten largest clones hold roughly a quarter. Regarding the study as a whole: The main origin of T-cell counts and diversity one year after transplant was newly produced T cells. Several hundred expanded graft clones reportedly were the source of alpha-beta T cells about two months after transplant. In some patients, recipient T cells and intrathymic progenitors surviving conditioning explained high day-60 diversity.

V was clipped by 6 bases and J by 6 bases, with 15 bases between them. This CDR3 region has 14 residues. Germline lookup yields CDR1 KGHSH and CDR2 LQKENI. The rearrangement links TRBV18 to TRBJ2-1; D is unclear. The TCR was taken from a girl aged 2-10 years with aplastic anemia, due to receive a stem cell transplant. The sequencing used PBMCs, collected before TCRalphabeta/CD19-depleted stem cell transplant. CDR3 in amino acids: CASSESPNPNEQFF. The CDR3 DNA reads as TGTGCCAGCTCCGAGAGCCCTAACCCCAATGAGCAGTTCTTC.